The entry below gives a single TCR beta chain sequence along with its context. Its matching antigen is unknown. Sequencing used immunoSEQ version 4 in survey mode. The data were produced by immunoSEQ multiplex PCR, yet TCRdb's version contains in-frame clones alone and is incomplete. This sample has 25,000 to 35,000 clones, with more than 75% found just once. Stimulation used around 9.1 ug/mL lysate from CMV-infected fibroblasts. CD40L/CD69 double-negative CD45RO-high memory CD4+ T cells were collected. The V and J ends lost 5 bases and 5 bases, in that order; junction bases with no gene match: 5. The CDR3 is 15 amino acids. CDR1 SGHTA and CDR2 FQGTGA come from the germline V gene. The sample comes from a study of persistence of HIV-infected CD4 T cells. Study context: Up to roughly 180 mL blood was drawn at multiple time points; a couple of donors had single-time leukapheresis.

The study, taken as a whole, reports: TCR oligoclonality correlated with proviral oligoclonality in the same sorted populations.

Source: CD4+ T cells sorted from PBMCs after approximately 20-hour stimulation, taken from a patient who received antiretroviral therapy. The J gene is TRBJ1-6, the V gene TRBV7-3; TRBD1 agrees at 8 bases. This TCR was sampled from an adult woman with HIV who was CMV-seropositive. The CDR3, as DNA: TGTGCCAGCAGCCGGACAGGGACAAATAATTCACCCCTCCACTTT. Protein product: CASSRTGTNNSPLHF.